These 8 T cell receptor beta chains originate from one sample sequenced in a study of blood T cell repertoires in COVID-19. Some clones are missing from TCRdb's copy, which holds only in-frame ones; the method was immunoSEQ multiplex PCR. Seen here are roughly 140,000 clones, 65% to 90% observed once, and the top ten hold 7.5% to 9%. Specimen: peripheral blood. These receptor sequences come from a human donor in a cohort sampled during active COVID-19.

The J gene is TRBJ1-2, the V gene TRBV6-2 or TRBV6-3; D is unclear. CDR1 is MNHEY, CDR2 SVGEGT, per germline. Between the trimmed V and J ends, which lost 1 base and 0 bases, there was a span of 6 bases. The length of the CDR3 is 14 residues. The CDR3 is CASSYLAANYGYTF. In nucleotides, the CDR3 is TGTGCCAGCAGTTACTTGGCAGCTAACTATGGCTACACCTTC.

V and J are TRBV18 and TRBJ1-3, with TRBD1 identical over 7 bases. The V gene's germline CDR1 is KGHSH and CDR2 LQKENI. Germline trimming cut 5 bases from V and 0 bases from J; bases unmatched to any gene: 10. This CDR3 region has 17 residues. The CDR3 protein is CASSTVLQGVSGNTIYF. CDR3 sequence (DNA): TGTGCCAGCTCAACCGTCCTCCAGGGGGTCTCTGGAAACACCATATATTTT.

This sequence joins TRBV18 and TRBJ2-7; no reliable D call. The germline V and J ends were trimmed by 2 bases and 1 base, with 12 bases remaining between them. CDR3 length equals 15 residues. CDR1 and CDR2 from the germline V gene are KGHSH and LQKENI. In DNA form, the CDR3 reads TGTGCCAGCTCACCAAGTGATGGGCAGTCCTACGAGCAGTACTTC. It is translated as CASSPSDGQSYEQYF.

The chain employs TRBV18 and TRBJ1-4, with 9 bases matching TRBD1. Germline CDR1 and CDR2: KGHSH and LQKENI. This CDR3 comprises 16 residues. Trimming removed 3 bases from V and 2 bases from J; junction bases left unmatched: 4. The CDR3 nucleotides are TGTGCCAGCTCACCTACAGGGGGCGCGACTAATGAAAAACTGTTTTTT. Its protein product is CASSPTGGATNEKLFF.

The J gene is TRBJ1-4, the V gene TRBV27; 7 nucleotides line up with TRBD1. With V trimmed by 5 bases and J by 0 bases, 6 bases remained unmatched. This CDR3 has 16 residues. Germline V CDR1 and CDR2: MNHEY, SMNVEV (reference sequence). Written as DNA, the CDR3 is TGTGCCAGCAGTCCACGGGACAGATCAACTAATGAAAAACTGTTTTTT. Protein sequence: CASSPRDRSTNEKLFF.

The genes are TRBV28 and TRBJ2-7; TRBD2 aligns across 9 bases. The J segment lost 2 bases and the V segment lost 5 bases, leaving 7 bases of the junction unmatched. CDR3 length equals 15 residues. Germline V gene sequence: CDR1 MDHEN, CDR2 SYDVKM. The CDR3 nucleotides read TGTGCCAGCAGTCAGAGCGGGAGGCCCCCCTACGAGCAGTACTTC. Amino acids: CASSQSGRPPYEQYF.

The V gene is TRBV6-2 or TRBV6-3, the J gene TRBJ2-1; 11 bases are shared with TRBD1. The CDR3 totals 16 residues. V gave up 2 bases and J gave up 9 bases; unmatched junction bases: 9. Germline assignment: CDR1 MNHEY and CDR2 SVGEGT. CDR3 sequence: CASSYRGGTGGGEQFF. The CDR3 DNA is TGTGCCAGCAGTTACAGAGGGGGGACAGGGGGTGGTGAGCAGTTCTTC.

The rearrangement links TRBV28 to TRBJ1-1; no firm D call. From germline, CDR1 is MDHEN and CDR2 SYDVKM. The CDR3 consists of 14 residues. Trimming stripped 5 bases from V and 1 base from J, with 11 bases between. CDR3 DNA: TGTGCCAGCAGTACCGTTCCACAGAACACTGAAGCTTTCTTT. This codes for CASSTVPQNTEAFF.